A single sample is the source of the 17 T cell receptor beta chains below, sequenced in a study of vaccination effects on CD4 cells after COVID-19. Under the ViraFEST assay, PBMC were stimulated with viral peptide pools so that antigen-specific CD4+ T cells expanded. Sequencing was performed afterwards. An approximately ten-day culture period preceded the isolation of CD4+ T cells. According to the study, vaccine recipients showed no prior SARS-CoV-2 infection and negative nucleocapsid antibodies. These receptors have no known antigen. Measured with immunoSEQ multiplex PCR; TCRdb has only the in-frame clones, and not every one. The table has about 68,000 clones, about 80% seen once; the top ten hold more than 9%. Here the sequenced sample was CD4+ T cells from PBMCs cultured with SARS-CoV-2 spike peptides, taken before COVID-19 vaccination. The receptor set was obtained from a human donor who received a COVID-19 vaccine.

J is TRBJ1-2 and V is TRBV29-1; no definite D call. Trimming removed 2 bases from V and 2 bases from J, with 12 bases in between. CDR1 is SQVTM and CDR2 is ANQGSEA in the germline V gene. This CDR3 spans 14 amino acids. CDR3 protein: CSVELGGINYGYTF. The CDR3 region has the DNA TGCAGCGTTGAACTGGGAGGGATCAACTATGGCTACACCTTC. The full variable domain, rest sourced from reference TRBV29-1 and TRBJ1-2, is SAVISQKPSRDICQRGTSLTIQCQVDSQVTMMFWYRQQPGQSLTLIATANQGSEATYESGFVIDKFPISRPNLTFSTLTVSNMSPEDSSIYLCSVELGGINYGYTFGSGTRLTVV.

This chain uses TRBV6-5 with TRBJ1-1, with a possible D match to TRBD1 (5 bases). Germline V CDR1 and CDR2: MNHEY, SVGAGI. Trimming took 0 bases from V and 4 from J, leaving 9 bases between them. This CDR3 is built from 14 residues. The CDR3 is CASSYSWGSTEAFF. Written as DNA, the CDR3 is TGTGCCAGCAGTTACTCGTGGGGGAGCACTGAAGCTTTCTTT.

The rearrangement links TRBV19 to TRBJ1-2; D ambiguous. There are 14 residues in the CDR3. Trimming took off 1 base at V and 7 bases at J, with 13 bases between the two ends. The V gene's germline CDR1 is LNHDA and CDR2 SQIVND (reference sequence). The CDR3 spells CASSIVAATGGYTF. The CDR3 DNA reads as TGTGCCAGTAGTATAGTGGCAGCAACTGGTGGCTACACCTTC.

This chain connects TRBV2 to TRBJ2-3; 10 bases line up with TRBD2. The CDR3 loop spans 14 amino acids. Germline CDR1 and CDR2: SNHLY and FYNNEI. Trimming removed 7 bases from V and 10 bases from J; junction bases left unmatched: 11. CDR3: CASKMASGGGAQYF. The CDR3 DNA is TGTGCCAGCAAGATGGCTAGCGGGGGCGGGGCGCAGTATTTT.

The V gene is TRBV28, the J gene TRBJ1-1, with D unresolved. CDR1 is MDHEN and CDR2 is SYDVKM in the germline V gene. This CDR3 contains 13 residues. Trimming cost V 3 bases and J 7 bases, with 12 bases left between them. Written as DNA, the CDR3 is TGTGCCAGCAGTTTTGGGGTCTTGGTTGAAGCTTTCTTT. Amino acid sequence: CASSFGVLVEAFF.

This clone was picked up a small number of times. J is TRBJ2-5 and V is TRBV2, with 8 bases lining up with TRBD2. Germline CDR1 reads SNHLY; CDR2 reads FYNNEI. V was pared by 5 bases and J by 5 bases, with 10 bases of the junction left unmatched. The length of the CDR3 is 15 residues. CDR3 sequence (DNA): TGTGCCAGCAGTCGCAACCTAGCGGGCGGTGAGACCCAGTACTTC. As protein: CASSRNLAGGETQYF.

The chain couples TRBV15 to TRBJ1-2; no firm D call. Germline V gene lookup returns CDR1 LNHNV and CDR2 YYDKDF (reference sequence). The V end was cut by 1 base, the J end by 0 bases, with 0 bases between. The CDR3 covers 12 residues. The CDR3 region has the DNA TGTGCCACCAGCAGAGCTAACTATGGCTACACCTTC. Encoded protein: CATSRANYGYTF.

CDR3 DNA: TGCGCCAGCAGCCAAGCTGCCAGCAGTAGCAATCAGCCCCAGCATTTT. It translates to CASSQAASSSNQPQHF. V usage is TRBV4-3 and J usage is TRBJ1-5; no firm D call. Germline lookup yields CDR1 LGHNA and CDR2 YSLEER. V was pared by 1 base and J by 0 bases, with 10 bases between. CDR3 size: 16 residues.

The chain uses TRBV19 and TRBJ2-2; 10 bases map to TRBD2. Germline CDR1 LNHDA, CDR2 SQIVND (reference sequence). The junction had 10 bases not matched to a gene; V was cut back by 7 bases and J by 2 bases. The CDR3 contains 17 residues. For the CDR3, the DNA is TGTGCCAGTAAAAGGGCTAGCGGGGGCTCTAACACCGGGGAGCTGTTTTTT. Its protein product is CASKRASGGSNTGELFF.

The chain uses TRBV18 and TRBJ1-2; TRBD1 is a possible D gene (6 bases). This CDR3 spans 14 amino acids. CDR1 is KGHSH and CDR2 is LQKENI in the germline V gene. Trimming left V 3 bases short and J 6 bases short, with 14 bases between. CDR3 protein: CASSPSAGDHGYTF. CDR3 sequence (DNA): TGTGCCAGCTCACCCTCCGCAGGGGATCATGGCTACACCTTC.

In DNA form, the CDR3 reads TGCGCCAGCAGCCAAGGGCGGTCTAGCACAGATACGCAGTATTTT. Amino acids: CASSQGRSSTDTQYF. This chain links TRBV4-3 with TRBJ2-3; no clear D. Looked up from germline, CDR1 is LGHNA and CDR2 is YSLEER. CDR3 length: 15 amino acids. V was pared by 1 base and J by 0 bases, with 8 bases between.

The CDR3 DNA reads as TGTGCCTGGAACGAGGACAGCCCCTATGGCTACACCTTC. Translated, it gives CAWNEDSPYGYTF. The J gene is TRBJ1-2, the V gene TRBV30; TRBD1 is a possible D gene (6 bases). Germline CDR1 GTSNPN, CDR2 SVGIG (reference sequence). The V gene lost 4 bases and the J gene lost 4 bases, with 13 bases spanning the gap. The CDR3 runs 13 residues.

This rearrangement joins TRBV27 to TRBJ1-4; 10 bases map to TRBD1. This CDR3 region has 13 residues. Unmatched junction bases numbered 3, after V lost 6 bases and J lost 8 bases. Germline CDR1 reads MNHEY; CDR2 reads SMNVEV (reference sequence). The CDR3 coding sequence is TGTGCCAGCAGGGGACAGGGGTCCGAAAAACTGTTTTTT. It is translated as CASRGQGSEKLFF. The full variable domain, its missing parts supplied by reference TRBV27 and TRBJ1-4, is EAQVTQNPRYLITVTGKKLTVTCSQNMNHEYMSWYRQDPGLGLRQIYYSMNVEVTDKGDVPEGYKVSRKEKRNFPLILESPSPNQTSLYFCASRGQGSEKLFFGSGTQLSVL.

The chain has TRBV4-3 and TRBJ2-3; D not resolved. Germline assignment: CDR1 LGHNA and CDR2 YSLEER. Trimming left V 1 base short and J 4 bases short, with 15 bases between. The CDR3 has 16 residues. The DNA of the CDR3 is TGCGCCAGCAGCCAAGCTACGTACCCCGGGCCAGATACGCAGTATTTT. It specifies CASSQATYPGPDTQYF.

The V and J genes are TRBV7-6 and TRBJ1-1; D may be TRBD1 (5 bases). The germline CDR1 and CDR2 sequences are SGHVS and FNYEAQ. The CDR3 is 15 amino acids. The germline V and J ends were trimmed by 4 bases and 5 bases, with 17 bases remaining between them. The CDR3: CASSSTQGSNTEAFF. CDR3 in DNA: TGTGCCAGCAGCTCGACTCAGGGAAGTAATACTGAAGCTTTCTTT.

The rearrangement joins TRBV10-3 to TRBJ2-3, with 10 bases fitting TRBD2. The CDR3 extends over 13 amino acids. The V gene's germline CDR1 is ENHRY and CDR2 SYGVKD. With 7 bases clipped from V and 5 bases from J, the junction kept 3 bases outside the gene matches. The CDR3 sequence is CAITRTSGDTQYF. The CDR3, as DNA: TGTGCCATCACTCGGACTAGCGGAGATACGCAGTATTTT.

This rearrangement joins TRBV4-3 to TRBJ1-6; D might be TRBD1 (6 bases). V was shortened by 4 bases and J by 7 bases, with 11 bases between the two germline ends. Germline-derived CDR1 and CDR2 are LGHNA and YSLEER. The CDR3 is made up of 14 amino acids. In DNA form, the CDR3 reads TGCGCCAGCAGCCCGGGTGACAGGAATTCACCCCTCCACTTT. This translates into CASSPGDRNSPLHF.